The T cell receptor beta chain described here comes from a study of cytomegalovirus exposure and HLA in healthy donors (dated by TCRdb to about 2017). Looking at the study overall: According to an earlier analysis of around 600 of the donors, roughly 180 million T cells yielded some 110 million unique TCR beta sequences and about 280 Gb of sequence data. An early release covering 550 to 700 HLA-typed donors comprised about 300 gigabases of sequencing data and tens of millions of unique TCR sequences. Among the roughly 400 genotyped donors, more than 70% belonged to the genetic ancestry cluster associated with self-reported Caucasian donors. The aim of the study was to test whether cataloging public T cell receptors could identify signatures of past pathogen exposure. The study profiled the T cell repertoires of some 610 subjects by immunosequencing and related them to cytomegalovirus serostatus. In addition to the first cohort of approximately 650 subjects, a separate validation cohort of approximately 130 different subjects was used. To predict cytomegalovirus infection status, the study brought together high-throughput TCR immunosequencing, statistical association of individual TCRs with disease status, and machine learning. A later analysis re-analyzed previously published TCR beta repertoires from approximately 670 donors and added high-resolution HLA genotyping to study TCR occurrence patterns. Rather than drawing on any new phenotypic data, the later analysis identified candidate immune exposures from TCR beta sequences and the way those sequences occurred across donors. An earlier analysis of 587 of the donors used high-throughput TCR beta sequencing to judge whether each TCR beta V gene segment behaved as functional or pseudogenic. Donor age, sex, ethnicity and CMV serostatus were compiled alongside the repertoire data. In a later genetic analysis, genome-wide SNP genotypes for about 60% of the 666 donors were used, and that subset was treated as a discovery cohort. Every repertoire in the discovery cohort had been generated on one and the same sequencing platform. Class I and class II HLA loci were covered by the typing at four-digit resolution. Typing coverage differed by locus: A, B, C, DRB1 and DQB1 were typed in about 629-640 donors, DQA1 in around 500, DPA1 in some 610, and DPB1 in approximately 450. A few DR-DQ haplotypes were treated as single units for association and clustering because of strong linkage in the cohort. Across 300 to 500 genotyped donors of the cohort, an average of roughly 250,000 unique TCR beta nucleotide sequences per donor were sequenced, and 15% to 20% of those sequences were non-productive. General findings and caveats noted by the study authors: In a later genetic analysis, a missense DCLRE1C variant was associated with V-gene and J-gene trimming of TCR beta chains, and the association was replicated in an independent cohort. Some IMGT-functional V segments, including TRBV6-2 and TRBV6-3, could not be distinguished by the 87-base-pair reads and were therefore excluded. A further reported finding was that TCR beta sequences accurately predicted the HLA-A and HLA-B alleles for most subjects in the first cohort. The authors suggested that the approach could potentially be generalized to other disease states and immunological phenotypes. Three of the identified cytomegalovirus-associated TCR beta chains were confirmed in vitro to be specific for cytomegalovirus antigens. According to a later analysis, TCR association rates differed among HLA loci, with DRB1 alleles showing the most associated TCRs and HLA-C alleles showing the fewest. The sequencing pipeline was judged likely to have produced a cluster of highly shared sequence variants as a technical artifact. In this cohort, only TCR beta chains were sequenced, and detectable features were limited by the absence of alpha or paired-chain data. Because HLA typing was missing for some donors at each locus, association tests included only the typed subset. The classifier was reported to diagnose cytomegalovirus status with high specificity and sensitivity in both the original and validation cohorts. In a later genetic analysis, fewer N-insertions in productive TCRs were reported among donors in an Asian-associated ancestry cluster than the roughly 640-donor mean. In an earlier analysis of 587 of the donors, most TCR beta V segments appeared in productive rearrangements about 90% or about 30% of the time, broadly matching IMGT annotations. In the study, 150 to 200 TCR beta chains were listed as associated with cytomegalovirus. In a later analysis, HLA-associated TCR beta chains were found to be more clonally expanded and to have lower generation probabilities than equally common non-associated chains. Most TCR sequences were seen in very few donors, while some public TCRs were found in many individuals. A later analysis associated some 17,000 TCR beta sequences with specific HLA alleles at a false discovery rate of 0.05. Strong co-occurrence of HLA alleles, especially DR and DQ, made assigning TCR associations to individual alleles difficult. In a later analysis, several top co-occurrence clusters were reported to appear linked to parvovirus B19, influenza, CMV and Epstein-Barr virus. A later analysis found that most CMV-associated TCR beta chains appeared HLA-restricted, with HLA associations seemingly driven largely by CMV exposure. Because counts were too low, seventeen rarely observed V segments, including chromosome 9 orphons, were left out of the earlier analysis of 587 of the donors. Immune exposure information for the cohort was limited to CMV serostatus. Presence/absence analyses assumed roughly uniform sequencing depth across donors, an assumption that may not hold. Linkage disequilibrium might explain the correlated functional status among segregating V segments, but an unknown experimental factor could not be ruled out.

This clone was seen a few times. It lacks a known antigen. No clone much larger than this one lies a single base away; base qualities are absent. The cohort consisted of hundreds of healthy bone marrow donors. Cohort members were all nominally healthy when sampled, although unrecorded immune exposures were likely present. The donor tested CMV seronegative, placing the donor among the 350 or so seronegative members of the cohort. A peripheral blood sample was provided by each donor, and peripheral blood mononuclear cells were used for TCR beta sequencing. Genomic DNA was extracted from the blood cell samples with the Qiagen DNeasy Blood Extraction Kit. The library was produced with the immunoSEQ multiplex PCR assay. A mixture of 60 forward primers for TCR Vbeta segments and 13 reverse primers for TCR Jbeta segments was used in the multiplex PCR. Amplification of the CDR3 region of rearranged TCR beta genes was performed with a multiplex PCR assay on genomic DNA. Amplified TCR beta libraries were sequenced as 87-base-pair reads on the Illumina HiSeq System. In the source study's methods: Across the 700 or so repertoires, a later analysis counted about 81 million unique TCR beta chains, 9.5 million to 13 million of which were shared by at least two donors. A nearest-neighbor algorithm error-corrected the raw reads and collapsed the reads into unique sequences, merging closely related sequences to remove PCR and sequencing errors. V, D and J gene segments were assigned by aligning CDR3 sequences to IMGT reference sequences. For a sequence to be retained, at least a six-nucleotide match to both a V gene segment and a J gene segment was required. Rearrangements were classified as productive when the CDR3 lacked stop codons and remained in frame with V and J, and all other rearrangements were classified as non-productive. CDR3 was defined according to IMGT convention as the region running from the second conserved V-encoded cysteine to the conserved J-encoded phenylalanine. In an earlier analysis of 587 of the donors, sequences lacking an unambiguous match to a single V gene segment were excluded. In an earlier analysis of approximately 550 of the donors, V segments were called functional above 56.7% productive rearrangements and were called segregating when the between-donor standard deviation exceeded 5%. A statistical classification framework was developed to diagnose cytomegalovirus status using the catalog of TCR beta chain sequences. In a later analysis, V and J genes were assigned by comparing TCR nucleotide sequences against IMGT/GENE-DB human TR gene sequences. Using the TCRdist pipeline, a later analysis assigned CDR3 sequences along with most-parsimonious VDJ recombination scenarios. In a later analysis, every TCR beta chain was defined by the combination of its CDR3 amino acid sequence and its V-gene family, and reads without a unique V-gene family were dropped. In a later analysis, 450 to 600 highly shared, low-generation-probability nucleotide sequences were removed to address suspected cross-contamination and a sequencing artifact. A later analysis calculated a clonal expansion index for each public chain from normalized within-repertoire ranks of inferred template counts. In a later analysis, generation probabilities were computed using a VDJ recombination model fitted to out-of-frame rearrangements, and the results were checked against IGoR. A later analysis scored TCR-TCR, TCR-HLA and TCR-CMV co-occurrence with hypergeometric tests, applying a repertoire-size bias correction to TCR pairs. In a later analysis, false discovery rates were estimated by permuting HLA or CMV assignments 20 times. In a later analysis, co-occurring TCRs were grouped using DBSCAN, and TCRdist sequence similarity was added for clustering within HLA-allele-positive subsets. Co-occurrence clustering excluded repertoires with fewer than 30,000 or more than 120,000 public chains, plus five with anomalous nucleotide sharing. Held by TCRdb, this immuneACCESS table contains in-frame sequences only and omits some clones. Under half of the omission traces to an unresolved V gene where checked; the cause of the rest is unknown. V, J and clone size are those of that table, while D and trimming were read from the DNA. This sample has roughly 62,000 clones in its table, and 70% to 75% of those were observed once. The top ten constitute less than 7% of the sample.

The germline V gene gives CDR1 as SNHLY and CDR2 as FYNNEI. Taken from cysteine to phenylalanine, the CDR3 has 13 residues. Just the 39-base CDR3 DNA is kept, in frame starting at base 1. Trimming leaves V shorter by 6 bases and J shorter by 6 bases, with the junction holding 1 base beyond the gene matches. The V and J segments used are TRBV2 and TRBJ2-1; 11 central bases correspond to TRBD2. The sequencing input was PBMCs. The source is a woman younger than 45 in good health and CMV-seronegative. The CDR3 here reads CASRTSGSNEQFF. The nucleotides are TGTGCCAGCAGAACTAGCGGGAGCAATGAGCAGTTCTTC.